These 20 T cell receptor beta chains share one sample of origin, sequenced in a study of shared clonotypes between healthy human individuals. Naive CD8 populations comprised CD45RO-negative cells positively selected for CCR7, excluding terminally differentiated effector memory CD45RA+ cells. Using immunoSEQ multiplex PCR, the repertoire was profiled, and TCRdb retains in-frame clones only, with some absent. Of more than 2 million clones listed, 93% were seen once; the top ten hold more than 1.5%. Sample: naive CD8+ T cells from PBMCs. All receptors derive from a man aged 18 to 29 in good health. Some clones in this sample may be carry-over from other donors' samples.

CDR3 DNA: TGTGCCAGCAGTTTACGGACTAGCGGGGTCGAGCAGTTCTTC. Translating it yields CASSLRTSGVEQFF. The chain joins TRBV27 to TRBJ2-1; 12 bases are shared with TRBD2. The ends lost 2 bases at V and 10 bases at J; junction bases unmatched: 3. This CDR3 contains 14 residues. Germline loops: CDR1 MNHEY, CDR2 SMNVEV (reference sequence).

V and J are TRBV7-6 and TRBJ2-3; 11 bases map to TRBD2. This CDR3 region has 19 residues. Trimming at V came to 5 bases and at J to 0 bases, leaving 13 bases not matched to a gene. Germline V gene sequence: CDR1 SGHVS, CDR2 FNYEAQ. The DNA for the CDR3 is TGTGCCAGCAGCAAAAGGCCGGGACTAGCGGTAATCAGCACAGATACGCAGTATTTT. Translated, it gives CASSKRPGLAVISTDTQYF.

The rearrangement joins TRBV15 to TRBJ2-5; TRBD1 aligns across 9 bases. The last part of the DNA fits TRBJ2-7 better; the J call may be wrong. CDR3 length: 15 residues. Germline V gene data show CDR1 as LNHNV and CDR2 as YYDKDF (reference sequence). The CDR3 sequence is CATSNPGQGYVEQYF. CDR3 bases: TGTGCCACCAGTAATCCGGGACAGGGCTACGTCGAGCAGTACTTC.

This CDR3 is CASSRADPNTEAFF. For the CDR3, the DNA is TGTGCCAGCAGCCGAGCGGATCCGAACACTGAAGCTTTCTTT. The V and J genes are TRBV28 and TRBJ1-1; no definite D call. CDR3 length equals 14 residues. Trimming removed 6 bases from V and 1 base from J, with 12 bases in between. Germline V gives CDR1 MDHEN, CDR2 SYDVKM.

The chain uses TRBV19 and TRBJ2-1; D possibly corresponds to TRBD2 (6 bases). The germline CDR1 and CDR2 sequences are LNHDA and SQIVND (reference sequence). The CDR3 covers 13 residues. Deletions cut 6 bases from V and 6 bases from J, with 12 bases between. The CDR3 loop is CASSSGPFNEQFF. The CDR3 coding sequence is TGTGCCAGTAGCAGCGGGCCCTTCAATGAGCAGTTCTTC. Full variable domain (remainder filled in from reference TRBV19 and TRBJ2-1): DGGITQSPKYLFRKEGQNVTLSCEQNLNHDAMYWYRQDPGQGLRLIYYSQIVNDFQKGDIAEGYSVSREKKESFPLTVTSAQKNPTAFYLCASSSGPFNEQFFGPGTRLTVL.

This chain joins TRBV7-6 and TRBJ2-1; D not resolved. Trimming took off 2 bases at V and 5 bases at J, with 13 bases between the two ends. The CDR3 has 15 residues. Looked up from germline, CDR1 is SGHVS and CDR2 is FNYEAQ. In nucleotides, the CDR3 is TGTGCCAGCAGCTTATGGGCGGCAAGTGACAATGAGCAGTTCTTC. Residues: CASSLWAASDNEQFF. The full variable domain, with the rest looked up from reference TRBV7-6 and TRBJ2-1, is GAGVSQSPRYKVTKRGQDVALRCDPISGHVSLYWYRQALGQGPEFLTYFNYEAQQDKSGLPNDRFSAERPEGSISTLTIQRTEQRDSAMYRCASSLWAASDNEQFFGPGTRLTVL.

This chain links TRBV4-2 with TRBJ2-5; no definite D call. Germline V gene sequence: CDR1 LGHNA, CDR2 YNFKEQ. Trimming removed 0 bases at V and 7 bases at J, with 6 bases between. The CDR3 covers 12 residues. CDR3 loop: CASSQDYVTQYF. The CDR3 DNA is TGTGCCAGCAGCCAAGATTACGTGACCCAGTACTTC.

The CDR3 nucleotides read TGTGCCAGCGGCCAGGGGGCGGGTTACGAGCAGTACTTC. Amino acid sequence: CASGQGAGYEQYF. This chain connects TRBV28 to TRBJ2-7, with 8 nucleotides matching TRBD1. In germline, CDR1 is MDHEN, CDR2 SYDVKM. This CDR3 comprises 13 residues. V was pared by 8 bases and J by 4 bases, with 7 bases of the junction left unmatched. Combining the CDR3 with reference TRBV28 and TRBJ2-7 gives the whole variable domain DVKVTQSSRYLVKRTGEKVFLECVQDMDHENMFWYRQDPGLGLRLIYFSYDVKMKEKGDIPEGYSVSREKKERFSLILESASTNQTSMYLCASGQGAGYEQYFGPGTRLTVT.

The V and J genes are TRBV5-4 and TRBJ2-7; D is unclear. The germline V and J ends were trimmed by 0 bases and 6 bases, with 7 bases remaining between them. This CDR3 region has 12 residues. Looked up from germline, CDR1 is SGHNT and CDR2 is YYREEE (reference sequence). The CDR3 here is CASSLGGLEQYF. DNA for the CDR3: TGTGCCAGCAGCTTGGGTGGCCTCGAGCAGTACTTC.

V gene TRBV28 combines with J gene TRBJ1-1, with D unclear. Trimming cost V 8 bases and J 0 bases, with 19 bases left between them. The CDR3 extends over 16 amino acids. Germline lookup yields CDR1 MDHEN and CDR2 SYDVKM. The chain's CDR3 is CASASPTLLMNTEAFF. The CDR3 DNA sequence: TGTGCCAGCGCTTCCCCAACCCTCCTCATGAACACTGAAGCTTTCTTT.

This chain uses TRBV11-2 with TRBJ2-1; possibly TRBD2 for D (5 bases). The CDR3 sequence is 13 residues long. The germline V gene encodes CDR1 SGHAT and CDR2 FQNNGV. Trimming pared 6 bases from V and 8 bases from J, leaving 14 bases between. As DNA, the CDR3 is TGTGCCAGCAGTCCCATAGCGTTACATGAGCAGTTCTTC. Translated, it gives CASSPIALHEQFF.

The chain recombines TRBV28 with TRBJ2-5, with D maybe TRBD2 (6 bases). Germline loops: CDR1 MDHEN, CDR2 SYDVKM. The CDR3 covers 13 residues. Trimming pared 5 bases from V and 3 bases from J, leaving 10 bases between. The CDR3 loop is CASSTGTEETQYF. The CDR3 nucleotides read TGTGCCAGCAGTACCGGGACTGAAGAGACCCAGTACTTC.

This chain links TRBV5-1 with TRBJ2-3; D call uncertain. Trimming removed 0 bases from V and 6 bases from J, with 8 bases in between. The CDR3 has 13 residues. CDR1 is SGHRS, CDR2 YFSETQ, per germline. CDR3 coding DNA: TGCGCCAGCAGCTTGGAACTCCTCGATACGCAGTATTTT. This sequence encodes CASSLELLDTQYF.

V usage is TRBV6-6 and J usage is TRBJ2-7; D unclear. V gave up 2 bases and J gave up 5 bases, with 7 bases separating them. The germline gives CDR1 MNHNY, CDR2 SVGAGI (reference sequence). The CDR3 totals 12 residues. Written as DNA, the CDR3 is TGTGCCAGCAGTTACCTAATGGACGAGCAGTACTTC. This gives the protein CASSYLMDEQYF.

The chain joins TRBV11-2 to TRBJ2-2; 10 nucleotides agree with TRBD2. CDR3 size: 19 residues. After removal of 5 bases from V and 2 bases from J, the junction contained 14 bases not matched to a gene. Germline V gives CDR1 SGHAT, CDR2 FQNNGV. The CDR3 spells CASSNLGVLAGVNTGELFF. The CDR3 nucleotides read TGTGCCAGCAGCAACTTGGGGGTCCTAGCGGGAGTCAACACCGGGGAGCTGTTTTTT. The whole variable domain, remainder taken from reference TRBV11-2 and TRBJ2-2, is EAGVAQSPRYKIIEKRQSVAFWCNPISGHATLYWYQQILGQGPKLLIQFQNNGVVDDSQLPKDRFSAERLKGVDSTLKIQPAKLEDSAVYLCASSNLGVLAGVNTGELFFGEGSRLTVL.

The gene calls are TRBV11-2 and TRBJ2-7, with D perhaps given as TRBD1 or TRBD2 (5 bases each). In germline, CDR1 is SGHAT, CDR2 FQNNGV. V shed 5 bases and J shed 2 bases, with 13 bases lying between them. The CDR3 runs to 14 residues. CDR3 sequence: CASSAGRDPYEQYF. CDR3 in DNA: TGTGCCAGCAGCGCCGGCAGGGACCCCTACGAGCAGTACTTC.

The rearrangement uses TRBV7-9 and TRBJ2-2, with D perhaps matching TRBD2 (5 bases). Germline V CDR1 and CDR2: SEHNR, FQNEAQ (reference sequence). The CDR3 has 16 amino acids. The V end lost 4 bases, the J end lost 6 bases, and 18 bases lay between the germline ends. Written as DNA, the CDR3 is TGTGCCAGCAGCTCAAGCGTAACTAGGTTGGCCGGGGAGCTGTTTTTT. Amino acid sequence: CASSSSVTRLAGELFF.

The chain couples TRBV27 to TRBJ2-1, with D possibly matching TRBD2 (6 bases). The CDR3 sequence is 16 residues long. V lost 5 bases and J lost 3, with 17 bases in between. In germline, CDR1 is MNHEY, CDR2 SMNVEV (reference sequence). The CDR3, as DNA: TGTGCCAGCAGTCCCGCTTGGAGGGGCTTCTACAATGAGCAGTTCTTC. This codes for CASSPAWRGFYNEQFF.

The J gene is TRBJ2-7, the V gene TRBV13; 8 positions match TRBD2. V lost 5 bases to trimming and J lost 4 bases; unmatched junction nucleotides: 10. The germline gives CDR1 PRHDT, CDR2 FYEKMQ (reference sequence). The CDR3 totals 15 residues. CDR3 loop: CASSPSGGADYEQYF. CDR3 coding DNA: TGTGCCAGCAGCCCCTCGGGGGGGGCAGATTACGAGCAGTACTTC. The full variable domain, completed using reference TRBV13 and TRBJ2-7, is AAGVIQSPRHLIKEKRETATLKCYPIPRHDTVYWYQQGPGQDPQFLISFYEKMQSDKGSIPDRFSAQQFSDYHSELNMSSLELGDSALYFCASSPSGGADYEQYFGPGTRLTVT.

V usage is TRBV4-3 and J usage is TRBJ1-2; 10 nucleotides align to TRBD1. This CDR3 contains 19 residues. The germline V gene encodes CDR1 LGHNA and CDR2 YSLEER. After removal of 0 bases from V and 3 bases from J, the junction contained 13 bases not matched to a gene. CDR3 residues: CASSQDIPMGDRGYYGYTF. As DNA, the CDR3 is TGCGCCAGCAGCCAAGACATTCCTATGGGGGACAGGGGATACTATGGCTACACCTTC.